The 14 T cell receptor beta chains listed next were all sequenced from one sample in a study of OX40 agonist ivuxolimab in advanced cancers. TCRdb's table, derived via immunoSEQ multiplex PCR, lists solely in-frame clones and lacks some. The data show 45,000 or so clones, around 83% seen once. The source was CD4+ or CD8+ T cells sorted from blood, collected in a trial of the OX40 agonist ivuxolimab. Receptors were obtained from an adult with an advanced solid tumor such as melanoma, head and neck, liver or kidney cancer.

In regard to this clone: A read error may account for a junction end that differs from germline. This chain joins TRBV10-3 and TRBJ1-4; D uncertain. This CDR3 has 14 amino acids. Looked up from germline, CDR1 is ENHRY and CDR2 is SYGVKD. The CDR3 nucleotides are TGTACCATCAGACCCACGGAATCCGGGGAAAAACTGTTTTTT. Amino acid sequence: CTIRPTESGEKLFF.

The chain recombines TRBV7-9 with TRBJ1-1, with 12 bases aligning to TRBD1. CDR1 and CDR2 (germline): SEHNR, FQNEAQ (reference sequence). The CDR3 totals 13 residues. V trimming: 10 bases; J trimming: 6 bases; junction bases outside the gene matches: 6. The CDR3 DNA reads TGTGCCACCCCGGGACAGGGGGCCTCTGAAGCTTTCTTT. It yields the protein CATPGQGASEAFF.

J is TRBJ2-1 and V is TRBV5-8, with D maybe TRBD1 (6 bases). From germline, CDR1 is SGHTS and CDR2 YDEGEE. The CDR3 totals 16 residues. Trimming left V 0 bases short and J 5 bases short, with 15 bases between. CDR3 residues: CASSLEARGGDNEQFF. As DNA, the CDR3 is TGTGCCAGCAGCTTGGAAGCCAGGGGTGGAGACAATGAGCAGTTCTTC.

This sequence joins TRBV7-3 and TRBJ2-5; D is uncertain. The J call may be wrong; the DNA end is better matched by TRBJ2-7. The germline V gene has CDR1 SGHTA and CDR2 FQGTGA. CDR3 size: 14 residues. The CDR3 DNA reads as TGTGCCAGCAGCTTAACTGGCCCCCCCTACGAGCAGTACTTC. Encoded protein: CASSLTGPPYEQYF.

The chain has TRBV7-9 and TRBJ2-1; TRBD1 matches 7 bases. CDR1 and CDR2 (germline): SEHNR, FQNEAQ (reference sequence). Trimming removed 5 bases from V and 10 bases from J; junction bases left unmatched: 11. There are 14 residues in the CDR3. CDR3 sequence reads: CASSPPTGSPEQFF. As DNA, the CDR3 is TGTGCCAGCAGCCCGCCGACAGGGAGTCCGGAGCAGTTCTTC.

The chain recombines TRBV6-5 with TRBJ1-5, with D uncertain. Germline values: CDR1 MNHEY, CDR2 SVGAGI. V was shortened by 7 bases and J by 4 bases, with 11 bases between the two germline ends. The CDR3 contains 13 residues. CDR3 nucleotide sequence: TGTGCCAGCAAAGGCAGCCGAAATCAGCCCCAGCATTTT. Its translation is CASKGSRNQPQHF.

The gene calls are TRBV4-3 and TRBJ1-6; D uncertain. The ends were cut back, 0 bases at V and 4 bases at J, with 7 bases in the middle. CDR1 LGHNA and CDR2 YSLEER come from the germline V gene. CDR3 length: 15 residues. The CDR3, as DNA: TGCGCCAGCAGCCAAGATCCGGGATATAATTCACCCCTCCACTTT. Amino acid sequence: CASSQDPGYNSPLHF.

This clone was recorded once. The J gene is TRBJ1-2, the V gene TRBV27; D not certain. CDR3 length: 12 amino acids. Deletions cut 5 bases from V and 8 bases from J, with 12 bases between. CDR1 and CDR2 from the germline V gene are MNHEY and SMNVEV (reference sequence). The CDR3 region has the DNA TGTGCCAGCAGTACAAGGGATTGGGGCTACACCTTC. Its translation: CASSTRDWGYTF.

The rearrangement joins TRBV11-1 to TRBJ2-1; the D gene is possibly TRBD2 (6 bases). This CDR3 spans 15 amino acids. Looked up from germline, CDR1 is SGHAT and CDR2 is FQDESV (reference sequence). Trimming removed 1 base from V and 6 bases from J, with 13 bases in between. The CDR3 nucleotides are TGTGCCAGCAGCTTAGTGGGTCTAGCGAGCAATGAGCAGTTCTTC. Amino acid sequence: CASSLVGLASNEQFF.

This rearrangement joins TRBV18 to TRBJ1-1; no clear D gene. The CDR3 consists of 14 residues. The V end lost 3 bases, the J end lost 3 bases, and 11 bases lay between the germline ends. Germline CDR1 KGHSH, CDR2 LQKENI. The CDR3 reads CASSPEGADTEAFF. DNA for the CDR3: TGTGCCAGCTCACCGGAGGGCGCGGACACTGAAGCTTTCTTT.

This clone was detected a few times. The rearrangement joins TRBV6-1 to TRBJ2-7; 8 bases are shared with TRBD2. With V trimmed by 7 bases and J by 0 bases, 5 bases remained unmatched. The CDR3 totals 14 residues. Germline values: CDR1 MNHNS, CDR2 SASEGT. The chain's CDR3 is CASTGGGSSYEQYF. CDR3 coding DNA: TGTGCCAGCACCGGGGGGGGGAGCTCCTACGAGCAGTACTTC.

The V call is TRBV5-1, the J call TRBJ2-5, with a possible D match to TRBD2 (5 bases). The CDR3 consists of 14 residues. CDR1 is SGHRS, CDR2 YFSETQ, per germline. Trimming left V 4 bases short and J 1 base short, with 11 bases between. The CDR3 coding sequence is TGCGCCAGCAGCGGCCCAGAGGGCCAAGAGACCCAGTACTTC. Translation: CASSGPEGQETQYF. The variable domain in full, with the rest retrieved from reference TRBV5-1 and TRBJ2-5, is KAGVTQTPRYLIKTRGQQVTLSCSPISGHRSVSWYQQTPGQGLQFLFEYFSETQRNKGNFPGRFSGRQFSNSRSEMNVSTLELGDSALYLCASSGPEGQETQYFGPGTRLLVL.

The J gene is TRBJ1-6, the V gene TRBV6-1; D unresolved. V gave up 8 bases and J gave up 0 bases, with 17 bases separating them. From germline, CDR1 is MNHNS and CDR2 SASEGT. The CDR3 covers 17 residues. DNA for the CDR3: TGTGCCAGCCGTGCCAAGGACTTTAGCTCCTATAATTCACCCCTCCACTTT. It is translated as CASRAKDFSSYNSPLHF.

The CDR3 protein is CASGLAWTGGVGEQYF. CDR3 nucleotide sequence: TGTGCTAGTGGTTTGGCCTGGACAGGCGGGGTTGGAGAGCAGTACTTC. The J gene is TRBJ2-7, the V gene TRBV12-5; D might be TRBD1 (7 bases). The length of the CDR3 is 16 residues. The germline gives CDR1 LGHNT, CDR2 FRNRAP. Trimming left V 1 base short and J 7 bases short, with 20 bases between.